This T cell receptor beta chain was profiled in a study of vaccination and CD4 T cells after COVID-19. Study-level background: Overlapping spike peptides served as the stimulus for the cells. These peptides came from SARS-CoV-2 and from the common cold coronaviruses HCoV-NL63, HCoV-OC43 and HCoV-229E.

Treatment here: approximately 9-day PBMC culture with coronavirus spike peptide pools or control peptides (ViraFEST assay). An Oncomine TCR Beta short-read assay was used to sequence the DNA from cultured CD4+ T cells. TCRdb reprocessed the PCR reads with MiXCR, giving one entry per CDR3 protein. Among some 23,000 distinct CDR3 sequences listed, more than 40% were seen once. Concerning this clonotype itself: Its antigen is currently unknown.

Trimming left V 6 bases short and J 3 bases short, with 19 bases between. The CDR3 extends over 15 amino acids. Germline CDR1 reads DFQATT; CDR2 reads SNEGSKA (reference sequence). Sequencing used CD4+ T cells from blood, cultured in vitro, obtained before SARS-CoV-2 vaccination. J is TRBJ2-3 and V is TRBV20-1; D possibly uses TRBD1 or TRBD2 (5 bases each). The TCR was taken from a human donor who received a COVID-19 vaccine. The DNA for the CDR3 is TGCAGTGCCCCTGGGGGAGAGGGAAGGACAGATACGCAGTATTTT. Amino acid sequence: CSAPGGEGRTDTQYF.